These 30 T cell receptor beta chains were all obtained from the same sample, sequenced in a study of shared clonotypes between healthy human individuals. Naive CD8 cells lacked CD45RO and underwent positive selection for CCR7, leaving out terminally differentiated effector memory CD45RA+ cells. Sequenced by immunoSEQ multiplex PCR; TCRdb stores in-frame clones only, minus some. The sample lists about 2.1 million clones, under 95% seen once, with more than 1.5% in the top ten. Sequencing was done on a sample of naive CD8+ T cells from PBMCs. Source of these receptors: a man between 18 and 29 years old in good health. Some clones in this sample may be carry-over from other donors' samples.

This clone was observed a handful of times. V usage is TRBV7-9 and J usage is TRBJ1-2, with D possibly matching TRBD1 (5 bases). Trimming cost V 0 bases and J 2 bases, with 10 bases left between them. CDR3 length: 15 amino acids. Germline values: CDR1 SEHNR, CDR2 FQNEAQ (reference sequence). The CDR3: CASSLARGGNYGYTF. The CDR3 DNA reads TGTGCCAGCAGCTTAGCGAGGGGAGGGAACTATGGCTACACCTTC.

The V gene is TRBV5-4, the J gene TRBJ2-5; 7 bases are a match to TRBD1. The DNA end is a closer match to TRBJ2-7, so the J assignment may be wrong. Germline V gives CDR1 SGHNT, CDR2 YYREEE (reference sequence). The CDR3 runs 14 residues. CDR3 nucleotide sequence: TGTGCCAGCAGCTTCCTACAGGGGACCTACGAGCAGTACTTC. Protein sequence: CASSFLQGTYEQYF.

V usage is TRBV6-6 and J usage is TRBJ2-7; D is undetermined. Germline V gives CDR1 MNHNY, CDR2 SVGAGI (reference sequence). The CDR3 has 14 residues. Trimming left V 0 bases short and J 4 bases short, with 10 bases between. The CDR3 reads CASSYSDPAYEQYF. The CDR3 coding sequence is TGTGCCAGCAGTTACTCGGATCCTGCATACGAGCAGTACTTC.

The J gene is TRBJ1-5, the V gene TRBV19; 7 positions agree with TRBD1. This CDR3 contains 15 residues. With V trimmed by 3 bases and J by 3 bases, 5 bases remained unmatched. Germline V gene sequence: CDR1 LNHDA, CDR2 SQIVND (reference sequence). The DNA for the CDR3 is TGTGCCAGTAGTATGACAGGGATGGACAATCAGCCCCAGCATTTT. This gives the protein CASSMTGMDNQPQHF.

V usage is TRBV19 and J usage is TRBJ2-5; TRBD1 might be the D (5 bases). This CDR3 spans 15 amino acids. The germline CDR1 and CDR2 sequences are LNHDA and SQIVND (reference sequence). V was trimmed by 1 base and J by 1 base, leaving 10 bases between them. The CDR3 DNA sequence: TGTGCCAGTAGTATAGGTTCAGGGCTCCAAGAGACCCAGTACTTC. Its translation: CASSIGSGLQETQYF.

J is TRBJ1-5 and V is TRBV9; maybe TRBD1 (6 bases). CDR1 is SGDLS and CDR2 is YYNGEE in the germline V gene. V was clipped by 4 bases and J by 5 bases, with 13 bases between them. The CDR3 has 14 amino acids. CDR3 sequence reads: CASSPGQSDQPQHF. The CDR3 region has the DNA TGTGCCAGCAGCCCAGGACAGTCCGATCAGCCCCAGCATTTT.

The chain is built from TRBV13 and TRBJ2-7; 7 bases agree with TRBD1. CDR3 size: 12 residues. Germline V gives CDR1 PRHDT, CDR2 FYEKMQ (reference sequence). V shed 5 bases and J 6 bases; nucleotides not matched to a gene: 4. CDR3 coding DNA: TGTGCCAGCAGCCACACAGGGGTCGAGCAGTACTTC. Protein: CASSHTGVEQYF.

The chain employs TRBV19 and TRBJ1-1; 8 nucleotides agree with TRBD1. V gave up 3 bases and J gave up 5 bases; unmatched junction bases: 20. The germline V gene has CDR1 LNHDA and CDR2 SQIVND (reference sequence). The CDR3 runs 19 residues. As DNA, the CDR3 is TGTGCCAGTAGTATTGGAAGGACGTTGGGGATCGGACAGGGAACTGAAGCTTTCTTT. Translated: CASSIGRTLGIGQGTEAFF.

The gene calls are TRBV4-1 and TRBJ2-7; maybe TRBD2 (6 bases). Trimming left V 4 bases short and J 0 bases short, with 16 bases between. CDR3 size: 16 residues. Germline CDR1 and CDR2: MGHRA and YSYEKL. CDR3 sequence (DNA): TGCGCCAGCAGCCTATACCCGGGGGATAGCTCCTACGAGCAGTACTTC. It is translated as CASSLYPGDSSYEQYF.

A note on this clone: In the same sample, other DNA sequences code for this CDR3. DNA for the CDR3: TGCGCCAGCAGCCAAAGGGACAGGGGCGGGTACGAGCAGTACTTC. This gives the protein CASSQRDRGGYEQYF. This rearrangement joins TRBV4-1 to TRBJ2-7; TRBD1 matches at 10 bases. The CDR3 totals 15 residues. The ends lost 2 bases at V and 4 bases at J; junction bases unmatched: 5. Germline V gene lookup returns CDR1 MGHRA and CDR2 YSYEKL.

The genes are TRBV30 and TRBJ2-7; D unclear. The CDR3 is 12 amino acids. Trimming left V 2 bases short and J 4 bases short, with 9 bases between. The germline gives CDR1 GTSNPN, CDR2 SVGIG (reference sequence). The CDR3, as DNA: TGTGCCTGGAGTAAAGACATGTACGAGCAGTACTTC. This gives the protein CAWSKDMYEQYF.

As DNA, the CDR3 is TGTGCCAGCAGTCTTTTCGGGACTAGCGGAACAGATACGCAGTATTTT. This gives the protein CASSLFGTSGTDTQYF. The J gene is TRBJ2-3, the V gene TRBV27; 11 nucleotides match TRBD2. The CDR3 runs 16 residues. The germline V gene has CDR1 MNHEY and CDR2 SMNVEV (reference sequence). V lost 5 bases, J lost 3 bases, and 7 bases stayed unmatched.

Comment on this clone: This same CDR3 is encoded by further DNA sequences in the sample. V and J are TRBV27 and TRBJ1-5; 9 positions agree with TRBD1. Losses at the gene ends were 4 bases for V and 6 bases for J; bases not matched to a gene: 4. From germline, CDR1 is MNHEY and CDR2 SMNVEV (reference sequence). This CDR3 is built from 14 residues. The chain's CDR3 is CASSSGQGVQPQHF. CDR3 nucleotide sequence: TGTGCCAGCAGTTCGGGACAGGGTGTTCAGCCCCAGCATTTT.

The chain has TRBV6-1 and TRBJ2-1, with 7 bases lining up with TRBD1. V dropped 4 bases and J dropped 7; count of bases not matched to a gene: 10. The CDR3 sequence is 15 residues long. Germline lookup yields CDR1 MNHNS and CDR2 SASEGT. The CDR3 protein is CASSVTGTEWNEQFF. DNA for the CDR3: TGTGCCAGCAGTGTAACCGGGACAGAGTGGAATGAGCAGTTCTTC.

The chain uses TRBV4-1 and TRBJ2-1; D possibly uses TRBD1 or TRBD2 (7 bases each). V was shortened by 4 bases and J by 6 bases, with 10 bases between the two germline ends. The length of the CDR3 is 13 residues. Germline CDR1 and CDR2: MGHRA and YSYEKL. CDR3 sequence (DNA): TGCGCCAGCAGCCCAGGGGGGGGCAATGAGCAGTTCTTC. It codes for CASSPGGGNEQFF.

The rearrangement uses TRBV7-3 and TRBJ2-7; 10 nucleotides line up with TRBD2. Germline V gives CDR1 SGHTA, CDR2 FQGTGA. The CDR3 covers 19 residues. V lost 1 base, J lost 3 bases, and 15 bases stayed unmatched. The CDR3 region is CASSLNCRLAGDVGYEQYF. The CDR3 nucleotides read TGTGCCAGCAGCTTAAATTGCCGTCTAGCGGGAGATGTGGGCTACGAGCAGTACTTC.

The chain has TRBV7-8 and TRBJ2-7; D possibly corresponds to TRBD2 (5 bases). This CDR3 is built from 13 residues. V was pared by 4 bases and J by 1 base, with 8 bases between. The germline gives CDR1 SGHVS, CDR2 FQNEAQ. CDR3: CASSYGESYEQYF. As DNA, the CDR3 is TGTGCCAGCAGCTACGGGGAGTCCTACGAGCAGTACTTC.

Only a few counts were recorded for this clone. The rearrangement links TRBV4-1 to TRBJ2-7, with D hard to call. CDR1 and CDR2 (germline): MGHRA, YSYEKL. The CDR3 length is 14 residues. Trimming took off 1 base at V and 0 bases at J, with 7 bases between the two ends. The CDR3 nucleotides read TGCGCCAGCAGCCAAGTCCAGGACTCCTACGAGCAGTACTTC. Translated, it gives CASSQVQDSYEQYF.

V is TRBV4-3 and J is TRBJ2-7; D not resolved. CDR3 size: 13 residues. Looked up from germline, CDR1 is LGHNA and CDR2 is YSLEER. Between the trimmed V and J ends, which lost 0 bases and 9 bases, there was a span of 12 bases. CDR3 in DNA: TGCGCCAGCAGCCAAGATCGACTTGGATGGCAGTACTTC. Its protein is CASSQDRLGWQYF.

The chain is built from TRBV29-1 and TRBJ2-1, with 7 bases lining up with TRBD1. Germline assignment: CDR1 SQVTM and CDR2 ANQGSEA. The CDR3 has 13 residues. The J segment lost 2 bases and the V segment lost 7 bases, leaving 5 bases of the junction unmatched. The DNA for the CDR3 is TGCAGCGCGGGACAGTCCACCTACAATGAGCAGTTCTTC. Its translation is CSAGQSTYNEQFF.

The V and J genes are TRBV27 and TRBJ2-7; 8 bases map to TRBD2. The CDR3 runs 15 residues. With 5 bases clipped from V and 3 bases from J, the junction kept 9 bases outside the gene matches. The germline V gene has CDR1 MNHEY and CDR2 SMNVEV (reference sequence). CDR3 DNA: TGTGCCAGCAGTCCCCGAGCGGGAGTGGGCTACGAGCAGTACTTC. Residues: CASSPRAGVGYEQYF.

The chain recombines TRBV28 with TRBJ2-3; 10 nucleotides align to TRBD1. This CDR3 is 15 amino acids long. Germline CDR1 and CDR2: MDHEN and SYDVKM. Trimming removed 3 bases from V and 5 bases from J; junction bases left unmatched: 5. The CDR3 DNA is TGTGCCAGCAGTTTGACAGGGGGCTTTCAAGATACGCAGTATTTT. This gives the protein CASSLTGGFQDTQYF.

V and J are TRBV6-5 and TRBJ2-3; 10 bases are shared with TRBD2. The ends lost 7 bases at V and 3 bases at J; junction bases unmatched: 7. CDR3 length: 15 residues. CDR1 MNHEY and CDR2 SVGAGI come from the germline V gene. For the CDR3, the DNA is TGTGCCAGCACCCGAAGCGGGAGGGCGACAGATACGCAGTATTTT. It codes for CASTRSGRATDTQYF.

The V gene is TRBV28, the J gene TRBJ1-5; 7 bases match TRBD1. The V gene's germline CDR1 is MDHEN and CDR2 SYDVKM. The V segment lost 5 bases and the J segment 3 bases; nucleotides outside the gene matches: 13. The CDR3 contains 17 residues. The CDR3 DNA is TGTGCCAGCAGTCGAAAGACCCGGGACAGACCCAATCAGCCCCAGCATTTT. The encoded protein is CASSRKTRDRPNQPQHF.

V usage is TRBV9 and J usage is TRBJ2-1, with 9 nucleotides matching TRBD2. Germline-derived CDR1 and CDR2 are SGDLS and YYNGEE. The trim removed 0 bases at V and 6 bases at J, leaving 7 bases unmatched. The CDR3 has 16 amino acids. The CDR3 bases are TGTGCCAGCAGCGTAGATGAGACTAGCGGATCCAATGAGCAGTTCTTC. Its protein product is CASSVDETSGSNEQFF.

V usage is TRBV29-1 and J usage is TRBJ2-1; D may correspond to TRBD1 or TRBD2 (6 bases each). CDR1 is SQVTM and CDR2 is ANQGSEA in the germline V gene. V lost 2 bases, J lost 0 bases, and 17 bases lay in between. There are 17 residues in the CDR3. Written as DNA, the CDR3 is TGCAGCGTTGAATCCTCGTCCGGGGGCCCCTCCTACAATGAGCAGTTCTTC. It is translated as CSVESSSGGPSYNEQFF.

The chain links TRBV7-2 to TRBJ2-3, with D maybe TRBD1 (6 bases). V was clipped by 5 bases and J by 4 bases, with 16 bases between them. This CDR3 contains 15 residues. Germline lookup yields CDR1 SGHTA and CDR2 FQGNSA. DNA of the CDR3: TGTGCCAGCAGCGCTACAGGGTTAGGGGCAGATACGCAGTATTTT. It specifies CASSATGLGADTQYF.

The DNA of the CDR3 is TGTGCCAGCAGGAACCGACAGGGGTTGGCCGGGGAGCTGTTTTTT. This sequence encodes CASRNRQGLAGELFF. V is TRBV7-2 and J is TRBJ2-2; 8 bases align to TRBD1. CDR3 length: 15 residues. Looked up from germline, CDR1 is SGHTA and CDR2 is FQGNSA. Unmatched junction bases numbered 9, after V lost 6 bases and J lost 6 bases.

CDR3: CASAPDSPYEQYF. The CDR3 nucleotides are TGTGCTAGTGCCCCCGACAGTCCCTACGAGCAGTACTTC. This chain uses TRBV12-5 with TRBJ2-7; the D gene is possibly TRBD1 (5 bases). V was clipped by 7 bases and J by 2 bases, with 12 bases between them. The CDR3 runs to 13 residues. CDR1 LGHNT and CDR2 FRNRAP come from the germline V gene.

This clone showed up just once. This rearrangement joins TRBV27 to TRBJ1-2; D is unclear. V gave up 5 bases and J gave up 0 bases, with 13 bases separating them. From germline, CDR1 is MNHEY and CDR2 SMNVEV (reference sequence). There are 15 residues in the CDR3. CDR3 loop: CASSPFRVANYGYTF. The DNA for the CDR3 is TGTGCCAGCAGTCCCTTTCGTGTAGCTAACTATGGCTACACCTTC.